This T cell receptor beta chain was observed in a study of Ad26.COV2.S vaccination and SARS-CoV-2 variants (dated by TCRdb to the early 2020s). Notes on the research overall: Vaccine-arm donors came from COV1001, a multicentre, randomized, double-blind, placebo-controlled phase I-IIa trial of Ad26.COV2.S in healthy adults. Ad26.COV2.S was administered intramuscularly at 5 x 10^10 or 1 x 10^11 viral particles, either as a single shot or as two shots given 56 days apart. Participants in the trial were split at random into five groups of five each, receiving low-dose or high-dose Ad26.COV2.S once or twice, or else placebo on both occasions. Throughout the experiments and outcome assessment, investigators stayed blinded to trial group allocation. The TCR-sequenced set comprised about 32 samples: some 19 Ad26.COV2.S vaccine recipients, 5 placebo recipients and 8 SARS-CoV-2 convalescent individuals. The specificity and breadth of SARS-CoV-2-reactive T cell receptors after Ad26.COV2.S vaccination were assessed by TCRbeta repertoire sequencing.

As for this clone: This clone's antigen is unknown. Per-nucleotide qualities are absent, and no much larger clonotype sits a single base away.

The immunoSEQ Assay was the method used to sequence TCRbeta CDR3 regions. After extraction, genomic DNA underwent amplification by bias-controlled multiplex PCR, followed by high-throughput sequencing. Per the original workflow: To quantify the absolute abundance of each unique TCRbeta CDR3 region, sequences were collapsed and filtered. Usable DNA was measured by amplifying reference genes present in all nucleated cells, and TCRbeta template counts were normalized to that usable DNA to estimate T cell fraction. Repertoire TCRs were annotated as SARS-CoV-2-specific by exact matching of V gene, CDR3 amino acid sequence and J gene to a known reactive TCR set. The reference SARS-CoV-2 TCR set came from MIRA and was filtered for enrichment in COVID-19-positive ImmuneCODE repertoires, removing public or cross-reactive TCRs. Using the MIRA antigens, annotated TCRs were further analysed by specific ORF or by position within an ORF. Breadth was defined as the number of annotated unique rearrangements divided by the total number of unique productive rearrangements, and depth was defined as the summed frequency of the annotated unique rearrangements. Two-sided Wilcoxon rank-sum tests were applied when comparing TCR breadth between groups. As stored in TCRdb, this immuneACCESS dataset retains in-frame rearrangements with V and J assigned. A fraction of the clones does not appear; measured against another copy, unresolved V genes explain less than half of the discrepancy, and the remainder lacks a known reason. D and trimming come from the DNA, and the V and J calls and clone size come from that table. For this sample there are some 250,000 clones; around 89% appear just once. The biggest ten clones account for around 10% of the sample.

What the research found in general, with its limitations: Comparable non-spike TCR breadth was observed between vaccine and placebo recipients, consistent with only spike being contained in the vaccine. Comparing responses between vaccine doses or regimens was not something the study was powered to do. The authors noted that the TCR breadth and depth analyses may have underestimated total T cell responses. Compared with placebo recipients, Ad26.COV2.S recipients showed higher spike-specific TCR breadth (P = 0.0014). Substantial breadth of spike-specific CD8+ and CD4+ T cell responses was reported after vaccination.

CDR3 length: 16 amino acids, cysteine to phenylalanine. Only the CDR3 DNA is retained, 48 bases long and in frame from the first base. Trimming accounts for 2 bases at V and 5 bases at J, while the number of junction bases matched to no gene is 8. In the germline V gene, CDR1 corresponds to KGHSH and CDR2 to LQKENI. The treatment or condition label, read with the paper, signifies: 15 to 20 received Ad26.COV2.S at low or high dose, single or two shots; roughly five received placebo; per-sample allocation not given. Repertoires of vaccine and placebo recipients were sequenced from samples taken on day 63 after the first injection. Cohort 1b enrolled roughly 25 adults aged 18-55 years at a single site in Boston, USA, between 29 July and 7 August 2020. As a vaccine, Ad26.COV2.S was a replication-incompetent adenovirus type 26 vector that expressed a prefusion-stabilized SARS-CoV-2 spike protein derived from the original Wuhan strain.

The source material was peripheral blood, sampled in a trial of Ad26.COV2.S vaccine versus placebo. This clonotype was obtained from a person aged 18-65 years who received the Ad26.COV2.S COVID-19 vaccine or a placebo. The chain was built from TRBV18 and TRBJ2-3, and 9 bases in between align with TRBD2. The nucleotide sequence is given as TGTGCCAGCTCACCAAGCCTAGCGGGAACTGGAGATACGCAGTATTTT. Translated, this is CASSPSLAGTGDTQYF.